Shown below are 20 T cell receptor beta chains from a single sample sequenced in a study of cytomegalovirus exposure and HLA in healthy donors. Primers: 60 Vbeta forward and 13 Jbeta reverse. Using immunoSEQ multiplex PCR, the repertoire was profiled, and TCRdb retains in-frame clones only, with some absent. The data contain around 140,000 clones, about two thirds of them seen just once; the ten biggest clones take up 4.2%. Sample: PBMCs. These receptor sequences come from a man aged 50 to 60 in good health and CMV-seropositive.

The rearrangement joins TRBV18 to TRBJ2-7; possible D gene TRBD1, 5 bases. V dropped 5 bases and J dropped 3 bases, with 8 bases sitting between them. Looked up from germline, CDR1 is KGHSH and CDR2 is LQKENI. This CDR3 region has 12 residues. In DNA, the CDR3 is TGTGCCAGCTCATCTGACAGCTACGAGCAGTACTTC. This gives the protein CASSSDSYEQYF. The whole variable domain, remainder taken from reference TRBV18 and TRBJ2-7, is NAGVMQNPRHLVRRRGQEARLRCSPMKGHSHVYWYRQLPEEGLKFMVYLQKENIIDESGMPKERFSAEFPKEGPSILRIQQVVRGDSAAYFCASSSDSYEQYFGPGTRLTVT.

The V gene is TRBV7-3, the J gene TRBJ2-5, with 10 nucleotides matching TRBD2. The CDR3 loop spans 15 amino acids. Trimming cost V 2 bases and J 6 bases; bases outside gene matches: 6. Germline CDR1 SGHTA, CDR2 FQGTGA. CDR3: CASSLGSSGSQTQYF. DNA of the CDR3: TGTGCCAGCAGCTTAGGGTCTAGCGGGAGTCAGACCCAGTACTTC.

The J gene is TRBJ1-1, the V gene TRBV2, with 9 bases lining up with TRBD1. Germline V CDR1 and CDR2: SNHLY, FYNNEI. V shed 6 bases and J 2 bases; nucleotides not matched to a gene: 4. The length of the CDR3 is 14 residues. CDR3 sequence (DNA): TGTGCCAGCAGAGGGACAGGGCAAAACACTGAAGCTTTCTTT. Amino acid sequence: CASRGTGQNTEAFF.

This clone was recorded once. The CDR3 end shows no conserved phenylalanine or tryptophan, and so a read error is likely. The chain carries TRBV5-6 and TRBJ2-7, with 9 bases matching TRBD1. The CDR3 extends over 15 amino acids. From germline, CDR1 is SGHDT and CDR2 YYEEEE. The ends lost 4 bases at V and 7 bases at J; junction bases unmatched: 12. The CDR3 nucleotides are TGTGCCAGCAGCAGCCGGGACAGGGCGTACTGGGAGCAGTACCTC. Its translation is CASSSRDRAYWEQYL.

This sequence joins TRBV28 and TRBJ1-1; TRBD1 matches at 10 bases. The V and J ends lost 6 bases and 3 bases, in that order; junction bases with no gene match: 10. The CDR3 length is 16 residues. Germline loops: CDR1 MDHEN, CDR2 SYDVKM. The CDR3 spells CASSMGQGLGYTEAFF. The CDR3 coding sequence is TGTGCCAGCAGCATGGGACAGGGGCTCGGATACACTGAAGCTTTCTTT.

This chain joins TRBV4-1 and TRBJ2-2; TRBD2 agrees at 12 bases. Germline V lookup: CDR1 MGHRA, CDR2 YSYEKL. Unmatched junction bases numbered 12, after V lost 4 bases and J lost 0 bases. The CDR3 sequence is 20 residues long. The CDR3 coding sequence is TGCGCCAGCAGCCCGAGCGGACTAGCGGGATTCACAGCGAACACCGGGGAGCTGTTTTTT. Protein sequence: CASSPSGLAGFTANTGELFF.

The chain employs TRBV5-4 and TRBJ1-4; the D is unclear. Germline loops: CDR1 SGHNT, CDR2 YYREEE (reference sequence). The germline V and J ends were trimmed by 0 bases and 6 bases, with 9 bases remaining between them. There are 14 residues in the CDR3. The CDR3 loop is CASSLGRADEKLFF. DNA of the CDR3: TGTGCCAGCAGCTTGGGACGTGCGGATGAAAAACTGTTTTTT.

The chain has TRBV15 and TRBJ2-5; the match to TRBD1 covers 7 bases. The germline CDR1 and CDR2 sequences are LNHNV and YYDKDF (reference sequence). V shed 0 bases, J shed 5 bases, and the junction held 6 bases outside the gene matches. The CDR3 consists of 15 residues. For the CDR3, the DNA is TGTGCCACCAGCAGAGATCAAGGGGGCCGCGAGACCCAGTACTTC. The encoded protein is CATSRDQGGRETQYF.

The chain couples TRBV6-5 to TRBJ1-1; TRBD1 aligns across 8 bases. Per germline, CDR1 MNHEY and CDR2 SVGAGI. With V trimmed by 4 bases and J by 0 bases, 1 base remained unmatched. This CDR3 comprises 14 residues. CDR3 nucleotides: TGTGCCAGCAGTTGGACAGGGCTGAACACTGAAGCTTTCTTT. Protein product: CASSWTGLNTEAFF.

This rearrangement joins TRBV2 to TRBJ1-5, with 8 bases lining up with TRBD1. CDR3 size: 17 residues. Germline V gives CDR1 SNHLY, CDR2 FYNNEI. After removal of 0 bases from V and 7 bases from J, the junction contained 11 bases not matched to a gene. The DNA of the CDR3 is TGTGCCAGCAGTGAAGCAACCGATAGGACAGGGAAGCAGCCCCAGCATTTT. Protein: CASSEATDRTGKQPQHF.

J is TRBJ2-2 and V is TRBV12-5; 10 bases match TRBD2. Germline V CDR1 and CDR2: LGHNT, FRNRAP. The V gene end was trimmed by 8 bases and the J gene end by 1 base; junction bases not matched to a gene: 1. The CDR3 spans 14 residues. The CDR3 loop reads CASSSGGNTGELFF. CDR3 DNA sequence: TGTGCTAGTTCTAGCGGGGGGAACACCGGGGAGCTGTTTTTT.

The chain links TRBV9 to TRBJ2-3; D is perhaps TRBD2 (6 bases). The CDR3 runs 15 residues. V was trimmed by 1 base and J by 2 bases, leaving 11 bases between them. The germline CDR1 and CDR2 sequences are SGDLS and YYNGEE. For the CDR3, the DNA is TGTGCCAGCAGCGTAACCGGAGGGTACACAGATACGCAGTATTTT. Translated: CASSVTGGYTDTQYF.

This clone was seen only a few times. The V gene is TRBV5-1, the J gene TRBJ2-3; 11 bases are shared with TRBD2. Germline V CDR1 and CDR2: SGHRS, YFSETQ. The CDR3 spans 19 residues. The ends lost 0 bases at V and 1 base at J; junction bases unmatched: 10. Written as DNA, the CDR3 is TGCGCCAGCAGCTTGGGTAGCGGGAGGGCATCTGCTGGCACAGATACGCAGTATTTT. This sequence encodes CASSLGSGRASAGTDTQYF.

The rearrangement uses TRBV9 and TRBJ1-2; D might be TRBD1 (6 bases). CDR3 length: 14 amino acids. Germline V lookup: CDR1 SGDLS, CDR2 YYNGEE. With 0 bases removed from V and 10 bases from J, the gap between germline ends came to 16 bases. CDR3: CASSVDSAYRDYTF. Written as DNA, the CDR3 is TGTGCCAGCAGCGTAGATTCGGCTTACAGGGACTACACCTTC.

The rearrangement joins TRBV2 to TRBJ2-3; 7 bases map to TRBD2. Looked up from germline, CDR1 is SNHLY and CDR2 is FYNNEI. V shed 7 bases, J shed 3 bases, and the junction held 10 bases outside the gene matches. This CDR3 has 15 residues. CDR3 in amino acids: CASKELGGGTDTQYF. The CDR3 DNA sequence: TGTGCCAGCAAGGAACTCGGCGGGGGTACAGATACGCAGTATTTT.

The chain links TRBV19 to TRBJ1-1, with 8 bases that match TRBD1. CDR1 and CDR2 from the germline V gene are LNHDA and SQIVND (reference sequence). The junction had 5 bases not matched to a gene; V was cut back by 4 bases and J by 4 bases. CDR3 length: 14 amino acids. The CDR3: CASSRGQAGTEAFF. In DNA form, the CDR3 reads TGTGCCAGTAGTAGGGGACAGGCGGGCACTGAAGCTTTCTTT.

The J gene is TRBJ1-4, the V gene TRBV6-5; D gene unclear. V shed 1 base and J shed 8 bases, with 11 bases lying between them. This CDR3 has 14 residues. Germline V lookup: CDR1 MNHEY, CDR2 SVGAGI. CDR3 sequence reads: CASSYFTVGEKLFF. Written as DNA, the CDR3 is TGTGCCAGCAGTTACTTCACAGTCGGCGAAAAACTGTTTTTT.

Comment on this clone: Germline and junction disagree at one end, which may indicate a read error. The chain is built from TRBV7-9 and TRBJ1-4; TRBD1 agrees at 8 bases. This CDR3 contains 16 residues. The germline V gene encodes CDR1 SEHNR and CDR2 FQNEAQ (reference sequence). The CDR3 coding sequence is TGTTCCAGCAGCTCCGGACAGGGAACAACTAATGAAAAACTGTTTTTT. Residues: CSSSSGQGTTNEKLFF.

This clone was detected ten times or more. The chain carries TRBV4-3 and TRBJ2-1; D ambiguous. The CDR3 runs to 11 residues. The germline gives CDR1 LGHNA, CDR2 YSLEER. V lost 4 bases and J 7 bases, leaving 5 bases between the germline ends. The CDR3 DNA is TGCGCCAGCAGCCTTGAGAATGAGCAGTTCTTC. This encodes CASSLENEQFF.

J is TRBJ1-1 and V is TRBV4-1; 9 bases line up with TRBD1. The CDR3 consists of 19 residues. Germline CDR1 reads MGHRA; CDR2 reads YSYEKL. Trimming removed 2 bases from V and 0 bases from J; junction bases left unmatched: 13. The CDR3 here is CASSQPGTGGPAMNTEAFF. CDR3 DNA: TGCGCCAGCAGCCAACCAGGAACAGGGGGCCCTGCTATGAACACTGAAGCTTTCTTT.